This T cell receptor (beta chain) was recorded in a study of OX40 agonist ivuxolimab in advanced cancers. Points from the study as a whole: Among the least clonally expanded were partial responders at 0.1-3.0 mg/kg. The authors also found low normalized T-cell clonal expansion in some nonresponders.

Concerning this clone itself: Antigen unknown.

The protocol was immunoSEQ multiplex PCR, while the TCRdb copy is restricted to in-frame clones and leaves out a portion. The sample includes some 79,000 clones, approximately 88% seen only once; the top ten take 3.5% to 5%. Germline CDR1 reads MNHEY; CDR2 reads SVGAGI. This CDR3 is 13 amino acids long. Trimming took off 2 bases at V and 5 bases at J, with 7 bases between the two ends. Sequencing used CD4+ or CD8+ T cells sorted from blood, obtained in a trial of the OX40 agonist ivuxolimab. J is TRBJ2-1 and V is TRBV6-5; D unclear. The clonotype comes from an adult with an advanced solid tumor such as melanoma, head and neck, liver or kidney cancer. The DNA of the CDR3 is TGTGCCAGCAGTTACGACTGGAACAATGAGCAGTTCTTC. Its protein product is CASSYDWNNEQFF.